A selection of T cell receptor beta chains follows, all from one sample in a study of cytomegalovirus exposure and HLA in healthy donors. Clones were read by immunoSEQ multiplex PCR, and TCRdb kept only the in-frame ones, dropping some. The table records about 190,000 clones, approximately 84% of them present only once. Material: PBMCs. These receptors were taken from a middle-aged man in good health and CMV-seronegative. Each CDR3 is given with its conserved first and last residue. Fields, in order: D gene, clone size, J gene, V gene, CDR3 length, CDR3 protein, CDR3 DNA. The D gene is left open where the match is weak. Clone size is shown for a subset of rows, as once, few, many or a class of expanded clone.

D: -; size: -; J: TRBJ1-1; V: TRBV27; length: 15; CDR3: CASRRDTTVGAEAFF; DNA: TGTGCCAGCAGACGGGACACCACGGTCGGAGCTGAAGCTTTCTTT
D: TRBD2; size: -; J: TRBJ2-5; V: TRBV19; length: 13; CDR3: CASSMAQGGAQYF; DNA: TGTGCCAGTAGTATGGCGCAGGGAGGGGCCCAGTACTTC
D: -; size: few; J: TRBJ2-5; V: TRBV9; length: 17; CDR3: CASSVSSHRTPQETQYF; DNA: TGTGCCAGCAGCGTCTCCTCCCATAGGACACCTCAAGAGACCCAGTACTTC
D: -; size: -; J: TRBJ2-2; V: TRBV7-9; length: 17; CDR3: CSSSSRDKDSNTGELFF; DNA: TGTTCCAGCAGCTCCCGGGACAAGGACTCGAACACCGGGGAGCTGTTTTTT
D: -; size: -; J: TRBJ1-5; V: TRBV18; length: 17; CDR3: CASSPSAGDLGNQPQHF; DNA: TGTGCCAGCTCACCCTCGGCAGGGGATCTAGGAAATCAGCCCCAGCATTTT
D: -; size: few; J: TRBJ2-7; V: TRBV7-7; length: 13; CDR3: CASSLDASYEQYF; DNA: TGTGCTAGCAGCTTAGATGCGAGCTACGAGCAGTACTTC
D: -; size: -; J: TRBJ1-2; V: TRBV7-9; length: 15; CDR3: CASSLSLADYYGYTF; DNA: TGTGCCAGCAGCTTGAGTTTGGCAGACTACTATGGCTACACCTTC
D: -; size: -; J: TRBJ2-7; V: TRBV19; length: 13; CDR3: CASSIDYSYEQYF; DNA: TGTGCCAGTAGTATAGATTACAGCTACGAGCAGTACTTC
D: TRBD1; size: -; J: TRBJ2-7; V: TRBV19; length: 16; CDR3: CASSPSTGYYSYEQYF; DNA: TGTGCCAGTAGTCCCTCGACAGGGTATTACTCCTACGAGCAGTACTTC
D: -; size: -; J: TRBJ2-5; V: TRBV10-3; length: 12; CDR3: CAIGASQETQYF; DNA: TGTGCCATCGGAGCCAGCCAAGAGACCCAGTACTTC
D: TRBD2; size: -; J: TRBJ2-7; V: TRBV5-1; length: 14; CDR3: CASGLTGRVHEQYF; DNA: TGCGCCAGCGGCTTGACTGGGAGGGTCCACGAGCAGTACTTC
D: -; size: -; J: TRBJ1-1; V: TRBV7-2; length: 13; CDR3: CASSLKGRTEAFF; DNA: TGTGCCAGCAGCTTAAAGGGGCGCACTGAAGCTTTCTTT
D: -; size: -; J: TRBJ1-3; V: TRBV9; length: 13; CDR3: CASTQAPGNTIYF; DNA: TGTGCCAGTACCCAAGCTCCTGGAAACACCATATATTTT
D: TRBD1; size: -; J: TRBJ2-3; V: TRBV9; length: 16; CDR3: CASSHDRGSTTDTQYF; DNA: TGTGCCAGCAGCCACGACAGGGGCTCTACCACAGATACGCAGTATTTT
D: -; size: few; J: TRBJ2-1; V: TRBV12-5; length: 12; CDR3: CASGLPGNEQFF; DNA: TGTGCTAGTGGTTTGCCCGGGAATGAGCAGTTCTTC
D: TRBD1; size: -; J: TRBJ2-3; V: TRBV18; length: 15; CDR3: CASSRGDRVEDTQYF; DNA: TGTGCCAGCTCCCGAGGGGACAGGGTTGAAGATACGCAGTATTTT
D: -; size: -; J: TRBJ2-3; V: TRBV19; length: 15; CDR3: CASSIGGRSYDTQYF; DNA: TGTGCCAGTAGTATAGGTGGCCGCTCATATGATACGCAGTATTTT
D: -; size: -; J: TRBJ2-7; V: TRBV5-6; length: 13; CDR3: CASSFGTYYEQYF; DNA: TGTGCCAGCAGCTTCGGGACATACTACGAGCAGTACTTC
D: -; size: -; J: TRBJ2-1; V: TRBV9; length: 15; CDR3: CASSRGPNPNNEQFF; DNA: TGTGCCAGCAGCCGAGGGCCGAATCCTAACAATGAGCAGTTCTTC
D: -; size: -; J: TRBJ2-7; V: TRBV5-1; length: 15; CDR3: CASSLQGTVEYEQYF; DNA: TGCGCCAGCAGCTTACAGGGTACGGTGGAGTACGAGCAGTACTTC
D: TRBD2; size: -; J: TRBJ2-3; V: TRBV29-1; length: 16; CDR3: CSVRGSLAGSTDTQYF; DNA: TGCAGCGTCCGGGGTTCACTAGCGGGGAGCACAGATACGCAGTATTTT
D: -; size: once; J: TRBJ1-1; V: TRBV27; length: 17; CDR3: CASSFPAFDSSNTEAFF; DNA: TGTGCCAGCAGTTTCCCAGCCTTCGACAGCTCGAACACTGAAGCTTTCTTT
D: -; size: -; J: TRBJ1-4; V: TRBV11-2; length: 13; CDR3: CASSRGMSEKLFF; DNA: TGTGCCAGCAGCCGAGGTATGAGTGAAAAACTGTTTTTT
D: TRBD2; size: -; J: TRBJ2-2; V: TRBV30; length: 15; CDR3: CAWSVLAGGAGELFF; DNA: TGTGCCTGGAGTGTTTTAGCGGGGGGGGCCGGGGAGCTGTTTTTT
D: -; size: once; J: TRBJ2-1; V: TRBV9; length: 11; CDR3: CASSVGGEQFF; DNA: TGTGCCAGCAGCGTAGGAGGCGAGCAGTTCTTC
D: -; size: -; J: TRBJ2-3; V: TRBV12-5; length: 15; CDR3: CASALYQGGTDTQYF; DNA: TGTGCTAGTGCCCTGTACCAGGGCGGCACAGATACGCAGTATTTT
D: TRBD1; size: -; J: TRBJ2-7; V: TRBV11-3; length: 16; CDR3: CASSSGQGAVSYEQYF; DNA: TGTGCCAGCAGCTCGGGACAGGGGGCAGTCTCCTACGAGCAGTACTTC
D: TRBD2; size: -; J: TRBJ2-1; V: TRBV11-2; length: 15; CDR3: CASSLDPLAGGGQFF; DNA: TGTGCCAGCAGCTTAGACCCCCTAGCGGGGGGTGGGCAGTTCTTC
D: TRBD1; size: -; J: TRBJ1-5; V: TRBV2; length: 13; CDR3: CASMETGPQPQHF; DNA: TGTGCCAGCATGGAGACAGGGCCACAGCCCCAGCATTTT
D: -; size: -; J: TRBJ2-3; V: TRBV15; length: 15; CDR3: CATSRGQEVTDTQYF; DNA: TGTGCCACCAGCAGAGGCCAGGAGGTCACAGATACGCAGTATTTT
D: -; size: -; J: TRBJ1-2; V: TRBV7-2; length: 14; CDR3: CASSLSRDEGGYTF; DNA: TGTGCCAGCAGCTTATCCAGAGACGAGGGTGGCTACACCTTC